Below are 6 T cell receptor beta chains sequenced from a single sample in a study of cytomegalovirus exposure and HLA in healthy donors. The study ran its PCR with 60 Vbeta and 13 Jbeta primers. The assay was immunoSEQ multiplex PCR, and TCRdb's table has in-frame clones only and misses some. The sample holds fewer than 130,000 clones, around 83% seen once. The sequencing input was PBMCs. The receptors derive from a woman between 55 and 75 years old in good health and CMV-seropositive.

The chain couples TRBV7-3 to TRBJ2-1, with D possibly TRBD2 on 5 matching bases. CDR1 is SGHTA and CDR2 is FQGTGA in the germline V gene. The CDR3 totals 13 residues. Deletions cut 5 bases from V and 3 bases from J, with 8 bases between. Here the CDR3 DNA reads TGTGCCAGCAGCCCCGGGATCTACAATGAGCAGTTCTTC. This translates into CASSPGIYNEQFF.

The V call is TRBV7-9, the J call TRBJ2-7; D possibly corresponds to TRBD1 (6 bases). Per germline, CDR1 SEHNR and CDR2 FQNEAQ (reference sequence). CDR3 length: 15 residues. Trimming took 1 base from V and 1 from J, leaving 11 bases between them. CDR3 sequence reads: CASSLVGQGSYEQYF. The CDR3 DNA is TGTGCCAGCAGCTTAGTAGGTCAGGGGTCCTACGAGCAGTACTTC.

V and J are TRBV5-1 and TRBJ1-4, with TRBD1 as a possible D gene (5 bases). V lost 3 bases and J lost 8, with 14 bases in between. The germline V gene encodes CDR1 SGHRS and CDR2 YFSETQ. This CDR3 comprises 14 residues. CDR3 in amino acids: CASSWKGLGEKLFF. CDR3 DNA: TGCGCCAGCAGCTGGAAGGGACTTGGGGAAAAACTGTTTTTT.

The chain links TRBV7-9 to TRBJ1-1; TRBD1 matches 10 bases. Germline lookup yields CDR1 SEHNR and CDR2 FQNEAQ (reference sequence). With V trimmed by 5 bases and J by 6 bases, 6 bases remained unmatched. CDR3 length equals 14 residues. This chain's CDR3 is CASSRGQGFSEAFF. The CDR3 DNA reads as TGTGCCAGCAGCAGGGGACAGGGGTTCTCTGAAGCTTTCTTT.

The rearrangement joins TRBV5-4 to TRBJ1-2, with 7 nucleotides matching TRBD1. Germline-derived CDR1 and CDR2 are SGHNT and YYREEE (reference sequence). The CDR3 extends over 15 amino acids. V gave up 0 bases and J gave up 6 bases; unmatched junction bases: 8. DNA of the CDR3: TGTGCCAGCAGCTTGGACACCGGGACAGTGGATGGCTACACCTTC. Its translation: CASSLDTGTVDGYTF. Filled out from reference TRBV5-4 and TRBJ1-2, the complete variable domain reads ETGVTQSPTHLIKTRGQQVTLRCSSQSGHNTVSWYQQALGQGPQFIFQYYREEENGRGNFPPRFSGLQFPNYSSELNVNALELDDSALYLCASSLDTGTVDGYTFGSGTRLTVV.

V gene TRBV15 combines with J gene TRBJ2-5, with D maybe TRBD1 (6 bases). The V end lost 4 bases, the J end lost 7 bases, and 16 bases lay between the germline ends. There are 14 residues in the CDR3. Per the germline V gene, CDR1 is LNHNV and CDR2 is YYDKDF (reference sequence). CDR3 sequence: CATSKVDRLGTQYF. The CDR3, as DNA: TGTGCCACCAGCAAGGTAGACAGGCTCGGGACCCAGTACTTC.